The present TCR beta chain was sequenced within a study of blood T cell repertoires in COVID-19. Study as a whole: COVID-19 samples from acute and convalescent phases originated in the United States, Italy and Spain. Sample material is recorded as cDNA or gDNA derived from T cells, B-cell-depleted T cells, or PBMCs.

The V gene end was trimmed by 5 bases and the J gene end by 7 bases; junction bases not matched to a gene: 7. This CDR3 is 14 amino acids long. Germline CDR1 reads MGHRA; CDR2 reads YSYEKL. Original processing methods: Reference gene primer amplification gave nucleated cell count estimates. Profiling relied on immunoSEQ multiplex PCR, and the TCRdb table lists in-frame clones only, not all of them. V, J and clone size are those of that table, while D and trimming were read from the DNA. Among 55,000 to 65,000 clones listed, 70% to 90% were seen once. Input material: peripheral blood. This rearrangement joins TRBV4-1 to TRBJ1-3, with 8 bases matching TRBD1. The clonotype originates from a woman in her sixties or seventies with active COVID-19. CDR3 sequence reads: CASSGATGGNTIYF. Here the CDR3 DNA reads TGCGCCAGCAGCGGGGCTACAGGGGGGAACACCATATATTTT.